What follows are 14 T cell receptor beta chains derived from one specimen sequenced in a study of blood T cell repertoires in COVID-19. Repertoires were generated with immunoSEQ multiplex PCR, while TCRdb's copy carries only in-frame clones and drops some. Of roughly 160,000 clones listed, around nine tenths were seen once; the top ten hold more than 2%. Source material: peripheral blood. These receptors were obtained from a man aged 45 to 65 who had recovered from COVID-19.

The chain has TRBV9 and TRBJ1-5; the match to TRBD1 covers 9 bases. The CDR3 consists of 14 residues. The J segment lost 2 bases and the V segment lost 5 bases, leaving 2 bases of the junction unmatched. From germline, CDR1 is SGDLS and CDR2 YYNGEE. CDR3 sequence: CASSRTGGNQPQHF. CDR3 sequence (DNA): TGTGCCAGCAGTCGGACAGGGGGCAATCAGCCCCAGCATTTT.

This clone came up a few times. The CDR3 DNA sequence: TGCAGTGCGAGTCGACTAGCGGGGACTTCAGATACGCAGTATTTT. This translates into CSASRLAGTSDTQYF. This chain links TRBV20-1 with TRBJ2-3; TRBD2 aligns across 11 bases. J gave up 4 bases and V 6 bases, and 9 bases lay outside the gene matches. The CDR3 runs 15 residues. CDR1 and CDR2 from the germline V gene are DFQATT and SNEGSKA (reference sequence).

The rearrangement joins TRBV29-1 to TRBJ2-7, with 10 bases that match TRBD1. V was clipped by 5 bases and J by 1 base; unmatched bases: 8. Germline V gene lookup returns CDR1 SQVTM and CDR2 ANQGSEA. CDR3 length: 15 residues. The CDR3 loop reads CSVRTGTGASYEQYF. In nucleotides, the CDR3 is TGCAGCGTTAGAACCGGGACAGGGGCATCCTACGAGCAGTACTTC.

A single count supports this clone. Other nucleotide sequences from this sample produce the same CDR3. The rearrangement uses TRBV18 and TRBJ1-5; 11 positions match TRBD1. This CDR3 contains 14 residues. Germline CDR1 reads KGHSH; CDR2 reads LQKENI. V shed 3 bases, J shed 7 bases, and the junction held 2 bases outside the gene matches. The CDR3 sequence is CASSPGQGGQPQHF. DNA of the CDR3: TGTGCCAGCTCACCGGGACAGGGGGGGCAGCCCCAGCATTTT.

V gene TRBV2 combines with J gene TRBJ1-4; 8 bases fit TRBD1. Looked up from germline, CDR1 is SNHLY and CDR2 is FYNNEI. This CDR3 has 14 amino acids. V trimming: 4 bases; J trimming: 5 bases; junction bases outside the gene matches: 3. CDR3 residues: CASSVTGGNEKLFF. The CDR3 coding sequence is TGTGCCAGCAGTGTAACAGGGGGGAATGAAAAACTGTTTTTT.

J is TRBJ1-1 and V is TRBV5-6; D ambiguous. Germline values: CDR1 SGHDT, CDR2 YYEEEE. With 4 bases removed from V and 4 bases from J, the gap between germline ends came to 20 bases. The CDR3 sequence is 16 residues long. CDR3 loop: CASSPPRGGRGTEAFF. Here the CDR3 DNA reads TGTGCCAGCAGCCCACCCCGGGGAGGCCGTGGCACTGAAGCTTTCTTT.

J is TRBJ1-5 and V is TRBV28; D may be TRBD1 (5 bases). V was clipped by 6 bases and J by 0 bases, with 15 bases between them. Germline V CDR1 and CDR2: MDHEN, SYDVKM. CDR3 length: 16 amino acids. CDR3 loop: CASSIGGANSNQPQHF. The CDR3 nucleotides read TGTGCCAGCAGCATCGGTGGGGCTAATAGCAATCAGCCCCAGCATTTT. Using reference TRBV28 and TRBJ1-5 for the parts outside the CDR3, the full variable domain is DVKVTQSSRYLVKRTGEKVFLECVQDMDHENMFWYRQDPGLGLRLIYFSYDVKMKEKGDIPEGYSVSREKKERFSLILESASTNQTSMYLCASSIGGANSNQPQHFGDGTRLSIL.

The V and J genes are TRBV28 and TRBJ2-1, with TRBD2 as a possible D gene (5 bases). Germline values: CDR1 MDHEN, CDR2 SYDVKM. CDR3 length: 14 residues. V was shortened by 5 bases and J by 3 bases, with 11 bases between the two germline ends. The CDR3: CASSPLGSYNEQFF. CDR3 coding DNA: TGTGCCAGCAGTCCCCTAGGGAGCTACAATGAGCAGTTCTTC.

The genes are TRBV9 and TRBJ2-3; 9 nucleotides line up with TRBD2. With V trimmed by 0 bases and J by 2 bases, 4 bases remained unmatched. The CDR3 has 16 amino acids. From germline, CDR1 is SGDLS and CDR2 YYNGEE. The CDR3 loop reads CASSVATSGVTDTQYF. For the CDR3, the DNA is TGTGCCAGCAGCGTAGCGACTAGCGGTGTCACAGATACGCAGTATTTT.

The chain joins TRBV6-6 to TRBJ2-1; D gene unclear. V was shortened by 7 bases and J by 4 bases, with 5 bases between the two germline ends. CDR1 MNHNY and CDR2 SVGAGI come from the germline V gene (reference sequence). The CDR3 consists of 11 residues. The CDR3 sequence: CASTLYNEQFF. CDR3 nucleotide sequence: TGTGCCAGCACACTTTACAATGAGCAGTTCTTC.

The genes are TRBV5-1 and TRBJ2-7; TRBD2 aligns across 12 bases. Germline V gene lookup returns CDR1 SGHRS and CDR2 YFSETQ. The V segment lost 0 bases and the J segment 5 bases; nucleotides outside the gene matches: 9. The CDR3 totals 17 residues. CDR3 coding DNA: TGCGCCAGCAGCTTGGGGAAGACTAGCGGGAGTGTAAACGAGCAGTACTTC. It translates to CASSLGKTSGSVNEQYF.

The CDR3 sequence is CASRLRSGQGTYGYTF. DNA of the CDR3: TGTGCCAGCAGGCTTAGGTCGGGACAGGGGACCTATGGCTACACCTTC. V usage is TRBV28 and J usage is TRBJ1-2; 10 nucleotides match TRBD1. The CDR3 contains 16 residues. Trimming took 6 bases from V and 4 from J; bases not matched to a gene: 11. Germline CDR1 reads MDHEN; CDR2 reads SYDVKM.

The V call is TRBV6-5, the J call TRBJ2-2, with D possibly being TRBD1 (5 bases). The ends were cut back, 2 bases at V and 0 bases at J, with 10 bases in the middle. This CDR3 is built from 16 residues. Germline V lookup: CDR1 MNHEY, CDR2 SVGAGI. The CDR3 DNA reads TGTGCCAGCAGTTACAAGGGGTTCGCGAACACCGGGGAGCTGTTTTTT. Protein: CASSYKGFANTGELFF.

This chain joins TRBV5-5 and TRBJ2-3, with 8 bases aligning to TRBD2. J gave up 3 bases and V 4 bases, and 10 bases lay outside the gene matches. CDR1 and CDR2 (germline): SGHKS, YYEKEE (reference sequence). The CDR3 loop spans 16 amino acids. The CDR3 DNA reads TGTGCCAGCAGCCCTGGCGCGGGGGGCCGGACAGATACGCAGTATTTT. Its protein product is CASSPGAGGRTDTQYF.